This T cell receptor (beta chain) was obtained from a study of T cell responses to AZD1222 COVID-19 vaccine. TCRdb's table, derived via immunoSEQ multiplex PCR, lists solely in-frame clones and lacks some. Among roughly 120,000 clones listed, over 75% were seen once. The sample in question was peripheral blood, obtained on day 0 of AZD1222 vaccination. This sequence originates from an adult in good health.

CDR3 bases: TGCGCCAGCAGCTACGGACAGGGGGCGTGGGAGCAGTACTTC. The encoded protein is CASSYGQGAWEQYF. This chain uses TRBV5-1 with TRBJ2-7, with TRBD1 identical over 11 bases. This CDR3 region has 14 residues. J was trimmed by 7 bases and V by 3 bases; bases with no gene match: 6. Germline V gene sequence: CDR1 SGHRS, CDR2 YFSETQ.